Detailed here is one TCR beta chain. In germline, CDR1 is SGHAT, CDR2 FQNNGV. V lost 2 bases and J 6 bases, leaving 11 bases between the germline ends. The CDR3 contains 14 residues. Sequencing was performed with immunoSEQ multiplex PCR; in TCRdb, only in-frame clones are kept and a portion is missing. The table shows about 96,000 clones, with over 85% occurring only once. The data originate from a study of control samples from healthy donors and cancer patients. This TCR was sampled from a man aged 18-30 years in good health. Sequencing was performed on blood. This chain uses TRBV11-2 with TRBJ2-1, with D possibly matching TRBD1 (5 bases). CDR3 nucleotides: TGTGCCAGCAGCTTATTCAGGGAAGCCAATGAGCAGTTCTTC. Its protein product is CASSLFREANEQFF.